These 6 T cell receptor beta chains came from one sample sequenced in a study of long-term antiretroviral therapy in people with HIV. At survey level, the immunoSEQ assay was run in its v3.0 version. The repertoire was sequenced with immunoSEQ multiplex PCR; TCRdb's copy has only in-frame clones and lacks some. The sample records 20,000 to 30,000 clones, around three quarters being singletons. The material was unsorted PBMCs, obtained 1.2 years after starting antiretroviral therapy. These receptors were taken from a woman aged 40 to 50 with HIV.

This chain uses TRBV6-5 with TRBJ2-7; 9 nucleotides agree with TRBD1. The CDR3 covers 16 residues. V lost 0 bases and J lost 3; bases outside the gene matches: 6. Germline lookup yields CDR1 MNHEY and CDR2 SVGAGI. The CDR3 sequence is CASSYSPPGQGYEQYF. CDR3 DNA: TGTGCCAGCAGTTACTCGCCCCCGGGACAGGGCTACGAGCAGTACTTC.

V is TRBV18 and J is TRBJ2-7, with TRBD1 matching 8 bases. J lost 0 bases, V lost 3 bases, and 4 bases had no gene match. CDR1 and CDR2 (germline): KGHSH, LQKENI. The CDR3 totals 15 residues. Here the CDR3 DNA reads TGTGCCAGCTCACCCCGGGACAGGAACTCCTACGAGCAGTACTTC. It encodes CASSPRDRNSYEQYF.

The V and J genes are TRBV2 and TRBJ2-2; 9 bases line up with TRBD2. There are 17 residues in the CDR3. Looked up from germline, CDR1 is SNHLY and CDR2 is FYNNEI. The trim removed 7 bases at V and 4 bases at J, leaving 13 bases unmatched. The CDR3 region is CASTPWLQRGATGELFF. CDR3 in DNA: TGTGCCAGCACTCCTTGGCTTCAGCGGGGGGCCACCGGGGAGCTGTTTTTT.

The CDR3 region is CASSLAGGPTGELFF. CDR3 in DNA: TGTGCCAGCAGCTTAGCGGGGGGCCCCACCGGGGAGCTGTTTTTT. V and J are TRBV7-9 and TRBJ2-2; either TRBD1 or TRBD2 may fit D (6 bases each). The CDR3 contains 15 residues. Germline CDR1 reads SEHNR; CDR2 reads FQNEAQ (reference sequence). The ends were cut back, 0 bases at V and 4 bases at J, with 9 bases in the middle.

This rearrangement joins TRBV19 to TRBJ2-1, with a weak D call TRBD2 (6 bases). The V end lost 6 bases, the J end lost 9 bases, and 18 bases lay between the germline ends. CDR1 and CDR2 (germline): LNHDA, SQIVND (reference sequence). CDR3 length: 14 residues. CDR3 protein: CASSLYSEAGEQFF. As DNA, the CDR3 is TGTGCCAGTAGCTTATATTCGGAAGCGGGTGAGCAGTTCTTC.

The V call is TRBV19, the J call TRBJ1-1; 9 positions agree with TRBD1. Per the germline V gene, CDR1 is LNHDA and CDR2 is SQIVND (reference sequence). CDR3 length: 17 residues. V was pared by 3 bases and J by 1 base, with 9 bases of the junction left unmatched. The DNA for the CDR3 is TGTGCCAGTAGTATTGGCCCGGGACAGGGCACGAACACTGAAGCTTTCTTT. This sequence encodes CASSIGPGQGTNTEAFF.